These 32 T cell receptor beta chains were sequenced from one sample in a study of shared T cell receptors in the human thymus (dated by TCRdb to 2020 to 2023). Receptor amplification or capture employed the immunoSEQ multiplex PCR assay. The table comes from immuneACCESS by way of TCRdb, which keeps in-frame sequences with V and J called. Part of the clones is missing from these tables; in studies checked, under half for an unresolved V gene and the rest for unknown reasons. For this sample there are hundreds of thousands of clones; 80% to 90% appear just once. The top ten hold more than 0.009% of the sample. These data also featured in a second study, about human thymus T cells.

Material for sequencing was thymocytes. The receptor set was obtained from a boy in the first two years of life with a congenital heart defect. Donor details come from another sample of the same person, matched by shared clones.

The gene calls are TRBV4-3 and TRBJ1-6; TRBD1 is a possible D gene (5 bases). V was clipped by 0 bases and J by 0 bases, with 15 bases between them. The CDR3 spans 19 residues. Germline V gene lookup returns CDR1 LGHNA and CDR2 YSLEER. CDR3 DNA sequence: TGCGCCAGCAGCCAAGACCGGGACTCCAGGAGCTCCTATAATTCACCCCTCCACTTT. This sequence encodes CASSQDRDSRSSYNSPLHF.

Only a few counts were recorded for this clone. CDR3 DNA sequence: TGCGCCAGCAGCCAAGAAATTGGAGCGGTTGGAGATACGCAGTATTTT. As protein: CASSQEIGAVGDTQYF. This sequence joins TRBV4-1 and TRBJ2-3, with TRBD2 as a possible D gene (5 bases). The ends were cut back, 0 bases at V and 5 bases at J, with 15 bases in the middle. The CDR3 runs to 16 residues. CDR1 is MGHRA and CDR2 is YSYEKL in the germline V gene.

This chain links TRBV14 with TRBJ2-7; 8 nucleotides align to TRBD1. Germline V CDR1 and CDR2: SGHDN, FVKESK. This CDR3 has 15 amino acids. The trim removed 5 bases at V and 3 bases at J, leaving 9 bases unmatched. CDR3 nucleotides: TGTGCCAGCAGCGCAAGACAGGGGCCAAACTACGAGCAGTACTTC. Encoded protein: CASSARQGPNYEQYF.

V and J are TRBV28 and TRBJ2-7, with D maybe TRBD1 (5 bases). Germline V lookup: CDR1 MDHEN, CDR2 SYDVKM. CDR3 size: 16 residues. V gave up 3 bases and J gave up 1 base, with 16 bases separating them. The CDR3 is CASSFRTISRSYEQYF. The CDR3 nucleotides are TGTGCCAGCAGTTTCCGGACAATTTCGCGGTCCTACGAGCAGTACTTC.

V and J are TRBV5-1 and TRBJ2-1; D may be TRBD2 (6 bases). The V and J ends lost 4 bases and 5 bases respectively, with 16 bases between them. CDR1 and CDR2 from the germline V gene are SGHRS and YFSETQ. The CDR3 totals 15 residues. CDR3: CASSRDASAHNEQFF. CDR3 DNA sequence: TGCGCCAGCAGCCGCGACGCTAGCGCTCACAATGAGCAGTTCTTC.

This clone was found a few times. This chain uses TRBV14 with TRBJ2-1; D gene unclear. The V gene's germline CDR1 is SGHDN and CDR2 FVKESK. V lost 3 bases and J lost 7, with 4 bases in between. The CDR3 contains 11 residues. The CDR3 region is CASSHSNEQFF. In nucleotides, the CDR3 is TGTGCCAGCAGCCACTCGAATGAGCAGTTCTTC.

The rearrangement joins TRBV11-2 to TRBJ2-7; TRBD2 aligns across 8 bases. After removal of 6 bases from V and 0 bases from J, the junction contained 10 bases not matched to a gene. This CDR3 is 16 amino acids long. Per the germline V gene, CDR1 is SGHAT and CDR2 is FQNNGV. The CDR3 sequence: CASSHWAGGPSYEQYF. DNA of the CDR3: TGTGCCAGCAGTCATTGGGCGGGAGGTCCCTCCTACGAGCAGTACTTC.

This clone has just a few counts. The chain links TRBV5-1 to TRBJ2-7; TRBD1 agrees at 7 bases. The CDR3 contains 12 residues. The junction had 4 bases not matched to a gene; V was cut back by 4 bases and J by 6 bases. Looked up from germline, CDR1 is SGHRS and CDR2 is YFSETQ. The CDR3 DNA reads as TGCGCCAGCAGCCCCGACAGGGCCGAGCAGTACTTC. Protein: CASSPDRAEQYF.

The chain couples TRBV6-5 to TRBJ2-7; no clear D. The CDR3 has 14 residues. Germline V gene lookup returns CDR1 MNHEY and CDR2 SVGAGI. V lost 5 bases to trimming and J lost 0 bases, with 11 bases between them. In DNA form, the CDR3 reads TGTGCCAGCAGTCAAAACATTGTCTCCTACGAGCAGTACTTC. Encoded protein: CASSQNIVSYEQYF.

This rearrangement joins TRBV10-3 to TRBJ1-6; unclear D gene. This CDR3 has 15 amino acids. V lost 3 bases to trimming and J lost 4 bases, with 10 bases between them. The germline CDR1 and CDR2 sequences are ENHRY and SYGVKD. CDR3 bases: TGTGCCATCAGTGACCCGGAGGAGTATAATTCACCCCTCCACTTT. This codes for CAISDPEEYNSPLHF.

This chain joins TRBV20-1 and TRBJ1-2, with D unclear. With 7 bases removed from V and 4 bases from J, the gap between germline ends came to 7 bases. Looked up from germline, CDR1 is DFQATT and CDR2 is SNEGSKA (reference sequence). The CDR3 is 10 amino acids. The CDR3 reads CSGHGYGYTF. The CDR3 DNA reads as TGCAGTGGACACGGCTATGGCTACACCTTC.

The chain is built from TRBV28 and TRBJ2-7; 9 nucleotides match TRBD1. With V trimmed by 6 bases and J by 3 bases, 12 bases remained unmatched. CDR1 is MDHEN and CDR2 is SYDVKM in the germline V gene. The CDR3 spans 16 residues. This chain's CDR3 is CASSTLTGTGHYEQYF. CDR3 coding DNA: TGTGCCAGCAGCACCTTAACCGGGACAGGGCACTACGAGCAGTACTTC. The entire variable domain, with the rest obtained from reference TRBV28 and TRBJ2-7, is as follows: DVKVTQSSRYLVKRTGEKVFLECVQDMDHENMFWYRQDPGLGLRLIYFSYDVKMKEKGDIPEGYSVSREKKERFSLILESASTNQTSMYLCASSTLTGTGHYEQYFGPGTRLTVT.

The chain links TRBV7-2 to TRBJ1-5; 7 nucleotides align to TRBD1. The V gene's germline CDR1 is SGHTA and CDR2 FQGNSA. This CDR3 is 13 amino acids long. The ends lost 6 bases at V and 7 bases at J; junction bases unmatched: 6. CDR3 in amino acids: CASRETGRQPQHF. Here the CDR3 DNA reads TGTGCCAGCAGGGAGACAGGGAGACAGCCCCAGCATTTT.

Remarks on this clone: Other nucleotide sequences in the sample specify the same CDR3. The rearrangement joins TRBV7-8 to TRBJ1-6, with D unclear. This CDR3 has 16 residues. Germline V gives CDR1 SGHVS, CDR2 FQNEAQ. Trimming removed 5 bases at V and 4 bases at J, with 15 bases between. Here the CDR3 reads CASSPTAAEYNSPLHF. DNA of the CDR3: TGTGCCAGCAGCCCAACGGCGGCGGAGTATAATTCACCCCTCCACTTT.

This chain uses TRBV28 with TRBJ1-1; D ambiguous. V lost 6 bases, J lost 0 bases, and 14 bases lay in between. From germline, CDR1 is MDHEN and CDR2 SYDVKM. CDR3 length equals 15 residues. CDR3: CASRGLFDLNTEAFF. DNA for the CDR3: TGTGCCAGCAGGGGTCTGTTTGACTTGAACACTGAAGCTTTCTTT.

V usage is TRBV30 and J usage is TRBJ1-2; D is ambiguous. Germline lookup yields CDR1 GTSNPN and CDR2 SVGIG (reference sequence). The CDR3 length is 18 residues. V dropped 0 bases and J dropped 0 bases, with 20 bases sitting between them. This chain's CDR3 is CAWSVERSQKGANYGYTF. The CDR3 coding sequence is TGTGCCTGGAGTGTTGAGCGGAGTCAAAAGGGAGCTAACTATGGCTACACCTTC.

The V and J genes are TRBV10-3 and TRBJ2-7; 14 positions agree with TRBD2. Per germline, CDR1 ENHRY and CDR2 SYGVKD. V lost 0 bases, J lost 3 bases, and 7 bases stayed unmatched. The CDR3 is 18 residues long. The DNA for the CDR3 is TGTGCCATCAGTGAGTCCCCTAGACTAGCGGGAGGGGACTACGAGCAGTACTTC. As protein: CAISESPRLAGGDYEQYF.

J is TRBJ1-2 and V is TRBV5-5, with a possible D match to TRBD1 (5 bases). V lost 4 bases to trimming and J lost 8 bases, with 15 bases between them. Germline-derived CDR1 and CDR2 are SGHKS and YYEKEE (reference sequence). This CDR3 region has 13 residues. The CDR3 sequence: CASSPIKGFGYTF. CDR3 bases: TGTGCCAGCAGCCCCATCAAGGGGTTCGGCTACACCTTC.

V usage is TRBV28 and J usage is TRBJ2-4; TRBD2 aligns across 7 bases. The CDR3 extends over 18 amino acids. Trimming took 4 bases from V and 1 from J; bases not matched to a gene: 13. Germline V CDR1 and CDR2: MDHEN, SYDVKM. The CDR3 nucleotides read TGTGCCAGCAGTTCACGTCCTAGCGGCCCCGATGCCAAAAACATTCAGTACTTC. This gives the protein CASSSRPSGPDAKNIQYF.

The chain couples TRBV28 to TRBJ2-7, with D perhaps matching TRBD2 (6 bases). The CDR3 runs to 16 residues. CDR1 is MDHEN, CDR2 SYDVKM, per germline. V lost 5 bases and J lost 0, with 17 bases in between. CDR3 bases: TGTGCCAGCAGTACTTATAGCGGTCCGAGCTCCTACGAGCAGTACTTC. Its protein product is CASSTYSGPSSYEQYF. The entire variable domain, with the rest obtained from reference TRBV28 and TRBJ2-7, is as follows: DVKVTQSSRYLVKRTGEKVFLECVQDMDHENMFWYRQDPGLGLRLIYFSYDVKMKEKGDIPEGYSVSREKKERFSLILESASTNQTSMYLCASSTYSGPSSYEQYFGPGTRLTVT.

The V gene is TRBV5-1, the J gene TRBJ2-4; D is unresolved. This CDR3 has 16 amino acids. Between the trimmed V and J ends, which lost 0 bases and 1 base, there was a span of 11 bases. CDR1 is SGHRS, CDR2 YFSETQ, per germline. The CDR3 reads CASSLDSPVAKNIQYF. The CDR3 nucleotides are TGCGCCAGCAGCTTGGACAGCCCGGTCGCCAAAAACATTCAGTACTTC.

The chain employs TRBV5-4 and TRBJ1-4; 8 nucleotides align to TRBD1. Germline assignment: CDR1 SGHNT and CDR2 YYREEE (reference sequence). The V gene end was trimmed by 4 bases and the J gene end by 4 bases; junction bases not matched to a gene: 6. CDR3 length: 15 amino acids. This CDR3 is CASSKGTGNNEKLFF. The DNA for the CDR3 is TGTGCCAGCAGCAAGGGGACAGGCAATAATGAAAAACTGTTTTTT. Filled out from reference TRBV5-4 and TRBJ1-4, the complete variable domain reads ETGVTQSPTHLIKTRGQQVTLRCSSQSGHNTVSWYQQALGQGPQFIFQYYREEENGRGNFPPRFSGLQFPNYSSELNVNALELDDSALYLCASSKGTGNNEKLFFGSGTQLSVL.

The genes are TRBV7-9 and TRBJ2-6; 8 bases are shared with TRBD1. Trimming cost V 0 bases and J 0 bases; bases outside gene matches: 4. The germline gives CDR1 SEHNR, CDR2 FQNEAQ (reference sequence). CDR3 length equals 18 residues. DNA for the CDR3: TGTGCCAGCAGCTTAGCCGCAGGGGGCCTCTCTGGGGCCAACGTCCTGACTTTC. Residues: CASSLAAGGLSGANVLTF.

The chain is built from TRBV4-3 and TRBJ2-3, with 11 bases that match TRBD2. V lost 0 bases, J lost 4 bases, and 18 bases stayed unmatched. This CDR3 is 21 amino acids long. Germline V gene lookup returns CDR1 LGHNA and CDR2 YSLEER. CDR3 sequence: CASSQDPLSRTTSGGSDTQYF. CDR3 bases: TGCGCCAGCAGCCAAGATCCCCTTTCCAGGACTACTAGCGGGGGTTCAGATACGCAGTATTTT.

The CDR3 spells CASSLVRRNNEQFF. The CDR3, as DNA: TGCGCCAGCAGCTTGGTGAGGCGCAACAATGAGCAGTTCTTC. J is TRBJ2-1 and V is TRBV5-1; D remains unclear. Germline CDR1 reads SGHRS; CDR2 reads YFSETQ. The V and J ends lost 0 bases and 5 bases respectively, with 9 bases between them. The CDR3 is made up of 14 amino acids.

The chain has TRBV6-5 and TRBJ2-7; D is undetermined. V was clipped by 4 bases and J by 0 bases, with 7 bases between them. Germline V gene sequence: CDR1 MNHEY, CDR2 SVGAGI. The CDR3 sequence is 13 residues long. The CDR3 DNA sequence: TGTGCCAGCAGTTCCATACTCTCCTACGAGCAGTACTTC. It is translated as CASSSILSYEQYF.

The chain combines TRBV2 with TRBJ2-5; D not resolved. The J call may be mistaken, given a closer DNA end match to TRBJ2-7. The CDR3 has 12 residues. Germline CDR1 and CDR2: SNHLY and FYNNEI. As DNA, the CDR3 is TGTGCCAGCAAGGCGGAGCCCTACGAGCAGTACTTC. It is translated as CASKAEPYEQYF.

This clone was counted between two and nine times. The CDR3 coding sequence is TGTGCCAGTAGGTCGAACGAGGTCGACAATGAGCAGTTCTTC. This codes for CASRSNEVDNEQFF. The chain is built from TRBV19 and TRBJ2-1; no clear D gene. This CDR3 comprises 14 residues. The germline V and J ends were trimmed by 6 bases and 5 bases, with 14 bases remaining between them. Germline CDR1 is LNHDA and CDR2 is SQIVND (reference sequence).

The chain recombines TRBV18 with TRBJ1-1; D is unresolved. The V and J ends lost 4 bases and 1 base respectively, with 10 bases between them. The CDR3 is 14 residues long. Germline V gives CDR1 KGHSH, CDR2 LQKENI. The CDR3 reads CASSRIQKNTEAFF. CDR3 DNA: TGTGCCAGCTCACGGATACAGAAGAACACTGAAGCTTTCTTT.

This clone was seen just once. This chain joins TRBV28 and TRBJ2-7, with D tentatively TRBD1 (5 bases). The V and J ends lost 3 bases and 2 bases respectively, with 8 bases between them. Germline CDR1 reads MDHEN; CDR2 reads SYDVKM. The CDR3 has 13 amino acids. CDR3 in amino acids: CASSFTGAYEQYF. In nucleotides, the CDR3 is TGTGCCAGCAGTTTCACAGGCGCCTACGAGCAGTACTTC. The complete variable domain, with remaining parts taken from reference TRBV28 and TRBJ2-7, reads DVKVTQSSRYLVKRTGEKVFLECVQDMDHENMFWYRQDPGLGLRLIYFSYDVKMKEKGDIPEGYSVSREKKERFSLILESASTNQTSMYLCASSFTGAYEQYFGPGTRLTVT.

This chain joins TRBV14 and TRBJ2-3, with 11 nucleotides matching TRBD1. The CDR3 is 16 residues long. V was pared by 1 base and J by 2 bases, with 2 bases of the junction left unmatched. Germline-derived CDR1 and CDR2 are SGHDN and FVKESK. CDR3 in amino acids: CASSQGGQGATDTQYF. The CDR3 DNA reads as TGTGCCAGCAGCCAAGGTGGACAGGGGGCCACAGATACGCAGTATTTT.

In its sample, this clone was seen once. The V gene is TRBV11-2, the J gene TRBJ2-7; 12 nucleotides line up with TRBD2. The CDR3 runs 15 residues. Per the germline V gene, CDR1 is SGHAT and CDR2 is FQNNGV. V gave up 5 bases and J gave up 5 bases; unmatched junction bases: 7. CDR3 bases: TGTGCCAGCAGCCTTGGACTAGCGGGGTTCGACGAGCAGTACTTC. Its protein is CASSLGLAGFDEQYF.